Below are 7 T cell receptor beta chains sequenced from a single sample in a study of type 1 and type 2 diabetes patients (dated by TCRdb to 2016 to 2017). The sequencer was an Illumina MiSeq. For TCRbeta CDR3 amplification, the template was genomic DNA taken from the sorted T cell subsets. The TCRbeta CDR3 region was amplified by multiplex PCR with 30 forward and 13 reverse primers. TCRdb reanalyzed the raw reads on its own, using fastp at Q25 for trimming and MiXCR for clone calling, and kept in-frame beta chains. Here each entry gathers all rows of one CDR3 protein and keeps the most common genes and DNA. This sample comprises fewer than 350,000 distinct CDR3 sequences, 47% of them detected only once. Of the sample, around 15% is held by the ten largest clones. Sequencing was done on a sample of peripheral blood mononuclear cells (PBMCs). The source of these receptors is a man aged 18-30 years with type 2 diabetes.

As for this clonotype: Its ends do not fully match the called genes, so a read error is possible. The chain combines TRBV2 with TRBJ2-7; no definite D call. The germline CDR1 and CDR2 sequences are SNHLY and FYNNEI. This CDR3 spans 14 amino acids. CDR3 coding DNA: TGCGCCAGCAAATCCAGCTTTAGCTCCTACGAGCAGTACTTC. The encoded protein is CASKSSFSSYEQYF.

A remark on this clonotype: An end of the junction does not agree with germline; a read error may underlie this. The J gene is TRBJ2-3, the V gene TRBV12-3 or TRBV12-4, with 10 bases that match TRBD1. The CDR3 contains 17 residues. CDR3 coding DNA: TGTGCCGGCAGTTTAGCGCTAGGGACAGGGGGCACAGATACGCAGTATTTT. This sequence encodes CAGSLALGTGGTDTQYF.

Points on this clonotype: The junction does not match germline at one end; this may be a read error. The chain is built from TRBV25-1 and TRBJ1-4, with D maybe TRBD1 (6 bases). Germline CDR1 MGHDK, CDR2 SYGVNS. The CDR3 is made up of 15 amino acids. CDR3 coding DNA: TGTACCAGGGGCCAGGGGCGTTCAGGTAATGAAAAACTGTTTTTT. This sequence encodes CTRGQGRSGNEKLFF.

Only a few counts were recorded for this clonotype. The rearrangement links TRBV12-3 or TRBV12-4 to TRBJ1-1; the D gene is possibly TRBD1 (6 bases). Deletions cut 5 bases from V and 0 bases from J, with 19 bases between. The CDR3 runs 17 residues. CDR3 protein: CASSEYRGGRMNTEAFF. Written as DNA, the CDR3 is TGTGCCAGCAGTGAATACAGAGGGGGAAGAATGAACACTGAAGCTTTCTTT.

This clonotype has only a few counts. The rearrangement links TRBV7-2 to TRBJ1-1; a possible D gene is TRBD1 (6 bases). This CDR3 region has 13 residues. The germline V gene has CDR1 SGHTA and CDR2 FQGNSA. V shed 5 bases and J shed 5 bases, with 12 bases lying between them. The CDR3 reads CASSRNRATEAFF. CDR3 in DNA: TGTGCCAGCAGCCGAAACAGGGCTACTGAAGCTTTCTTT. The full variable domain, with the rest looked up from reference TRBV7-2 and TRBJ1-1, is GAGVSQSPSNKVTEKGKDVELRCDPISGHTALYWYRQSLGQGLEFLIYFQGNSAPDKSGLPSDRFSAERTGGSVSTLTIQRTQQEDSAVYLCASSRNRATEAFFGQGTRLTVV.

The gene calls are TRBV5-1 and TRBJ2-7; 7 bases are a match to TRBD1. This CDR3 has 13 residues. J was trimmed by 3 bases and V by 7 bases; bases with no gene match: 7. Germline assignment: CDR1 SGHRS and CDR2 YFSETQ. The CDR3 sequence: CASGQVPDYEQYF. The CDR3, as DNA: TGCGCCAGCGGACAGGTTCCCGACTACGAGCAGTACTTC.

This clonotype was observed a single time. The J gene is TRBJ2-3, the V gene TRBV5-1, with 7 bases fitting TRBD2. Looked up from germline, CDR1 is SGHRS and CDR2 is YFSETQ. With 0 bases clipped from V and 1 base from J, the junction kept 5 bases outside the gene matches. This CDR3 comprises 16 residues. CDR3 bases: TGCGCCAGCAGCTTGGATGGGAGGGTGGGCACAGATACGCAGTATTTT. Protein: CASSLDGRVGTDTQYF. The complete variable domain, with remaining parts taken from reference TRBV5-1 and TRBJ2-3, reads KAGVTQTPRYLIKTRGQQVTLSCSPISGHRSVSWYQQTPGQGLQFLFEYFSETQRNKGNFPGRFSGRQFSNSRSEMNVSTLELGDSALYLCASSLDGRVGTDTQYFGPGTRLTVL.